This is a list of T cell receptor beta chains from one sample in a study of blood T cell repertoires in COVID-19. Method: immunoSEQ multiplex PCR; TCRdb's copy keeps in-frame clones and lacks some. The sample yields around 260,000 clones, 70% to 90% seen once. Sequences were obtained from peripheral blood. These receptors all come from a woman aged 30 to 39 with active or convalescent COVID-19. Each CDR3 is given with its conserved first and last residue. Each record gives: D gene, V gene, clone size, J gene, CDR3 DNA, CDR3 protein. D genes are given only for firm matches. The size of a clone is reported for some rows only, either as once, few or many, or as a class for expanded clones.

d_gene: -
v_gene: TRBV10-3
abundance: -
j_gene: TRBJ1-2
CDR3nt: TGTGCCATCAGTGGGTCGGAGGGGGGCTACACCTTC
CDR3aa: CAISGSEGGYTF

d_gene: TRBD2
v_gene: TRBV7-2
abundance: -
j_gene: TRBJ2-5
CDR3nt: TGTGCCAGCAGCTTAGGAGCTAGCGGGGGGGCTGGGAAGACCCAGTACTTC
CDR3aa: CASSLGASGGAGKTQYF

d_gene: TRBD1
v_gene: TRBV19
abundance: -
j_gene: TRBJ1-6
CDR3nt: TGTGCCGCCGGACAGGGAGACGCCTCCTATAATTCACCCCTCCACTTT
CDR3aa: CAAGQGDASYNSPLHF

d_gene: -
v_gene: TRBV18
abundance: once
j_gene: TRBJ1-1
CDR3nt: TGTGCCAGCTCACCAAACAGGTTGACCACTGAAGCTTTCTTT
CDR3aa: CASSPNRLTTEAFF

d_gene: TRBD1
v_gene: TRBV19
abundance: -
j_gene: TRBJ2-1
CDR3nt: TGTGCCAGTAGTGTGCGGGACAGGTGGAATGAGCAGTTCTTC
CDR3aa: CASSVRDRWNEQFF

d_gene: TRBD1
v_gene: TRBV7-2
abundance: -
j_gene: TRBJ1-2
CDR3nt: TGTGCCAGCAGCTTAAACATGGACAGGCCTTATTTTAACTATGGCTACACCTTC
CDR3aa: CASSLNMDRPYFNYGYTF

d_gene: -
v_gene: TRBV29-1
abundance: -
j_gene: TRBJ1-2
CDR3nt: TGCAGCCTATCGTCGGGTGGCTACACCTTC
CDR3aa: CSLSSGGYTF

d_gene: -
v_gene: TRBV7-2
abundance: -
j_gene: TRBJ1-5
CDR3nt: TGTGCCAGCAGCCTGGGCCACAATCAGCCCCAGCATTTT
CDR3aa: CASSLGHNQPQHF

d_gene: TRBD2
v_gene: TRBV19
abundance: -
j_gene: TRBJ2-3
CDR3nt: TGTGCCAGTAGTGCCGGGGGGGGGTCGTATTTT
CDR3aa: CASSAGGGSYF

d_gene: TRBD1
v_gene: TRBV6-1
abundance: -
j_gene: TRBJ1-1
CDR3nt: TGTGCCAGCAGTGAACAGGGGGCTGGTGAAGCTTTCTTT
CDR3aa: CASSEQGAGEAFF

d_gene: TRBD1
v_gene: TRBV19
abundance: few
j_gene: TRBJ1-1
CDR3nt: TGTGCCAGTATAGGGACAGGGGGTACCGACACTGAAGCTTTCTTT
CDR3aa: CASIGTGGTDTEAFF

d_gene: -
v_gene: TRBV20-1
abundance: -
j_gene: TRBJ2-5
CDR3nt: TGCAGTGCTATGGGCCGAGAGACCCAGTACTTC
CDR3aa: CSAMGRETQYF

d_gene: -
v_gene: TRBV30
abundance: -
j_gene: TRBJ2-3
CDR3nt: TGTGCCTTGACAGGTTCAGATACGCAGTATTTT
CDR3aa: CALTGSDTQYF

d_gene: -
v_gene: TRBV28
abundance: -
j_gene: TRBJ1-2
CDR3nt: TGTGCCAGTGACAGTAGCTTTAACTATGGCTACACCTTC
CDR3aa: CASDSSFNYGYTF

d_gene: TRBD2
v_gene: TRBV9
abundance: -
j_gene: TRBJ2-5
CDR3nt: TGTGCCAGCAGCACCGGGACTAGCGGGGGAGGGGAGACCCAGTACTTC
CDR3aa: CASSTGTSGGGETQYF

d_gene: -
v_gene: TRBV7-2
abundance: -
j_gene: TRBJ1-3
CDR3nt: TGTGCCAGCGCTCTGACAACAGGAAACACCATATATTTT
CDR3aa: CASALTTGNTIYF

d_gene: -
v_gene: TRBV29-1
abundance: -
j_gene: TRBJ2-5
CDR3nt: TGCAGCGTTGGGGGCAGACTGAAACAAGAGACCCAGTACTTC
CDR3aa: CSVGGRLKQETQYF

d_gene: -
v_gene: TRBV6-5
abundance: -
j_gene: TRBJ1-2
CDR3nt: TGTGCCAGCAGTTACTCGATCACCCCGGGTTACGGCTACACCTTC
CDR3aa: CASSYSITPGYGYTF